Sequencing of this TCR beta chain was carried out in a study of prognosis after radiotherapy for stage I lung cancer. Study overall: Histology showed adenocarcinoma in fewer than 15 patients versus squamous cell carcinoma in 7 or 8. Study results and caveats: Patients with metastases reportedly showed TRBV and TRBJ gene usage that differed from patients without metastases. It is unknown whether the expanded TCR clones recognize the tumor. Patients developing distant metastases showed lower Shannon entropy after stereotactic body radiation therapy.

About this clonotype: The antigen remains unidentified. It may be a read error: a sequence one base away is much more abundant.

The CDR3 contains 14 residues. The V end was cut by 4 bases, the J end by 1 base, with 11 bases between. The germline gives CDR1 SGHKS, CDR2 YYEKEE (reference sequence). The TCR beta CDR3 region was amplified from genomic DNA, with two rounds of multiplex PCR being used for the amplification. It was primers specific to each TRBV and TRBJ gene that first-round PCR used. Using its own MiXCR run on the multiplex PCR reads, TCRdb lists one record per CDR3 protein. The data hold about 59,000 distinct CDR3 sequences, with around 27% observed a single time. This chain uses TRBV5-5 with TRBJ1-2; D ambiguous. Sequencing used PBMCs, obtained before or after stereotactic body radiation therapy (not recorded which). This TCR was sampled from a donor of 50 years or more with non-small cell lung cancer. The CDR3 DNA reads as TGTGCCAGCAGCCTCCGGACGGTTAACTATGGCTACACCTTC. Protein: CASSLRTVNYGYTF.